These T cell receptor beta chains were read from a single sample in a study of blood T cell repertoires in COVID-19. Profiled with immunoSEQ multiplex PCR; TCRdb holds only in-frame clones, not every one. The table includes 95,000 to 130,000 clones, roughly 83% detected once. Sequencing was performed on peripheral blood. Receptors were obtained from a man aged 30 to 45 with acute or convalescent COVID-19. CDR3s include the opening cysteine and the closing phenylalanine or tryptophan. Fields, in order: D gene, clone size, J gene, V gene, CDR3 DNA, CDR3 protein. D genes are given only for firm matches. Expanded clones get a size class; other rows say once, few or many, or leave the size out.

NA | once | TRBJ2-2 | TRBV27 | TGTGCCAGCAGTTCGGCAGGGTTCGGGGAGCTGTTTTTT | CASSSAGFGELFF
NA | NA | TRBJ1-2 | TRBV20-1 | TGCAGTGCTCGCGACAGTTCTGGCTACACCTTC | CSARDSSGYTF
NA | NA | TRBJ2-3 | TRBV29-1 | TGCAGCGTTGGAAGTTGGGCAGGTCAAACGCAGTATTTT | CSVGSWAGQTQYF
TRBD2 | NA | TRBJ2-1 | TRBV6-1 | TGTGCCAGCAGTGAACCCCTAGCGGGGGGCGAGCAGTTCTTC | CASSEPLAGGEQFF
NA | NA | TRBJ2-2 | TRBV5-1 | TGCGCCAGCAACCGGAGGGGGCAGAGGAACACCGGGGAGCTGTTTTTT | CASNRRGQRNTGELFF
TRBD1 | NA | TRBJ2-2 | TRBV9 | TGTGCCAGCAGCGTAGGGGGACAGGTTAACACCGGGGAGCTGTTTTTT | CASSVGGQVNTGELFF
TRBD1 | NA | TRBJ1-3 | TRBV27 | TGTGCCAGCAGACAAACAGGGGTATGGGGAAACACCATATATTTT | CASRQTGVWGNTIYF
NA | NA | TRBJ1-5 | TRBV7-8 | TGTGCCAGCAGCCCCCCCGGCGGGGCCCAGCATTTT | CASSPPGGAQHF
NA | NA | TRBJ1-2 | TRBV19 | TGTGCCAGTAGTTCAATGGAGGGGTATGACTATGGCTACACCTTC | CASSSMEGYDYGYTF
NA | once | TRBJ1-5 | TRBV2 | TGTGCCAGCAGTGAGGGCAGAGGCAATCAGCCCCAGCATTTT | CASSEGRGNQPQHF
TRBD1 | NA | TRBJ1-3 | TRBV7-8 | TGTGCCAGCAGCTTGGGACAGGGGGTAAACACCATATATTTT | CASSLGQGVNTIYF
TRBD2 | NA | TRBJ2-5 | TRBV5-1 | TGCGCCAGCAGCTGGATGGACGGGGGGCAAGAGACCCAGTACTTC | CASSWMDGGQETQYF
NA | NA | TRBJ2-1 | TRBV4-3 | TGCGCCAGCAGCCTCCTCTTTAGCTCCTACAATGAGCAGTTCTTC | CASSLLFSSYNEQFF
TRBD2 | NA | TRBJ2-5 | TRBV7-3 | TGTGCCAGCAGCCCTTATGGACTAGGAGAGACCCAGTACTTC | CASSPYGLGETQYF
TRBD1 | NA | TRBJ1-4 | TRBV9 | TGTGCCAGCAGCGACGGGACAGCAACTAATGAAAAACTGTTTTTT | CASSDGTATNEKLFF
TRBD1 | NA | TRBJ1-4 | TRBV9 | TGTGCCAGCAGCGTGTCAGGGGGACCTAATGAAAAACTGTTTTTT | CASSVSGGPNEKLFF
TRBD2 | once | TRBJ2-5 | TRBV9 | TGTGCCAGCAGTAAAGGGACTAGCGGGGGGGGCGTGGAGACCCAGTACTTC | CASSKGTSGGGVETQYF
NA | NA | TRBJ2-1 | TRBV3-1/TRBV3-2 | TGTGCCAGCAGCCTTATTAGCGGAAACAATGAGCAGTTCTTC | CASSLISGNNEQFF
TRBD2 | NA | TRBJ2-1 | TRBV14 | TGTGCCAGCAGCCAAATCGGGACTAGCGGGAATGAGCAGTTCTTC | CASSQIGTSGNEQFF
TRBD2 | NA | TRBJ2-1 | TRBV29-1 | TGCAGCGCTCCTGGGCCACTAGCGGCCTCCTACAATGAGCAGTTCTTC | CSAPGPLAASYNEQFF
TRBD1 | NA | TRBJ1-5 | TRBV25-1 | TGTGCCAGCAGTGAATTTAGGGCAGGGGGTAGCAATCAGCCCCAGCATTTT | CASSEFRAGGSNQPQHF
NA | NA | TRBJ2-7 | TRBV11-2 | TGTGCCAGCAGCCAAAGTCCTGACAGGAGCTCCTACGAGCAGTACTTC | CASSQSPDRSSYEQYF
NA | NA | TRBJ2-2 | TRBV27 | TGTGCCAGCAGTCGCCGGGTACGCGAGGAGCTGTTTTTT | CASSRRVREELFF
NA | NA | TRBJ1-6 | TRBV5-8 | TGTGCCAGCAGCTATGTCCGACAGTTTGGATCACCCCTCCACTTT | CASSYVRQFGSPLHF
NA | once | TRBJ1-2 | TRBV19 | TGTGCCAGTTCCACCGGGCTATCAGGGGGCTACACCTTC | CASSTGLSGGYTF
NA | once | TRBJ2-5 | TRBV2 | TGTGCCAGCAGTGAAAAGGAGGACAGACAAGAGACCCAGTACTTC | CASSEKEDRQETQYF
NA | NA | TRBJ2-7 | TRBV10-3 | TGTGCCATCAGTGAGTCTGGCCGCCACTACGAGCAGTACTTC | CAISESGRHYEQYF
NA | NA | TRBJ2-3 | TRBV9 | TGTGCCAGCAGCGTAGGTCTGACATCTAGCACAGATACGCAGTATTTT | CASSVGLTSSTDTQYF
TRBD1 | NA | TRBJ1-6 | TRBV19 | TGTGCCAGTAGTTCCCTACAGGGGAACCCCCTCCACTTT | CASSSLQGNPLHF
NA | NA | TRBJ1-4 | TRBV14 | TGTGCCAGCAGCCAAGGGCTAGCAAGTACAACAACTAATGAAAAACTGTTTTTT | CASSQGLASTTTNEKLFF
TRBD1 | once | TRBJ2-5 | TRBV5-1 | TGCGCCAGCAGCTTCGGTGACAGGGGGCCGGAGACCCAGTACTTC | CASSFGDRGPETQYF
NA | NA | TRBJ2-7 | TRBV10-3 | TGTGCCATCAGATTAACCGGGGGCTACGAGCAGTACTTC | CAIRLTGGYEQYF
NA | NA | TRBJ1-4 | TRBV19 | TGTGCCAGTAGTATCTCCAGGGGTGCTAATGAAAAACTGTTTTTT | CASSISRGANEKLFF
TRBD2 | NA | TRBJ2-3 | TRBV19 | TGTGCCAGTAGCGGGGGGGCCACAGATACGCAGTATTTT | CASSGGATDTQYF
NA | NA | TRBJ2-5 | TRBV4-2 | TGTGCCAGCAGCCAAGATTGGCGGGACCAAGAGACCCAGTACTTC | CASSQDWRDQETQYF
TRBD1 | NA | TRBJ1-1 | TRBV4-2 | TGTGCCAGCAGCGACACAGGGGCGCTTGAAGCTTTCTTT | CASSDTGALEAFF
NA | once | TRBJ1-5 | TRBV7-8 | TGTGCCAGCAGCTTAGCTAGTGTTAGCAATCAGCCCCAGCATTTT | CASSLASVSNQPQHF
TRBD2 | NA | TRBJ2-1 | TRBV5-4 | TGTGCCAGCAGCTTAGGGACTAGCGGGGGGTCCTCCTACAATGAGCAGTTCTTC | CASSLGTSGGSSYNEQFF
NA | NA | TRBJ1-1 | TRBV5-5 | TGTGCCAGCAGCTTTTACACCCAGGACACTGAAGCTTTCTTT | CASSFYTQDTEAFF
TRBD1 | NA | TRBJ1-5 | TRBV6-5 | TGTGCCAGCAGTCCCCTGACAGGGGGGAATCAGCCCCAGCATTTT | CASSPLTGGNQPQHF
NA | NA | TRBJ1-1 | TRBV3-1/TRBV3-2 | TGTGCCAGCAGCCAAGATTTTCTGGGGGCGGACACTGAAGCTTTCTTT | CASSQDFLGADTEAFF
TRBD2 | once | TRBJ2-5 | TRBV6-5 | TGTGCCAGCAGTTACTCGCTAGCGGGGTATGAGACCCAGTACTTC | CASSYSLAGYETQYF